This TCR beta chain was documented in a study of identifying expanded T cells in peripheral blood. TCRdb's copy holds only in-frame clones and misses some; the assay was immunoSEQ multiplex PCR. The sample lists 95,000 to 100,000 clones, 87% occurring once. Concerning this clone: The antigen is unknown.

Study-wide points: Across healthy donors, higher total template counts meant significantly greater approximately two-week count variance.

The V gene's germline CDR1 is MNHNS and CDR2 SASEGT. This CDR3 contains 15 residues. V gave up 6 bases and J gave up 1 base, with 13 bases separating them. Sequencing was done on a sample of blood. This sequence originates from a person aged 18 to 75 in good health. V usage is TRBV6-1 and J usage is TRBJ2-4; D not resolved. CDR3 in DNA: TGTGCCAGCAGCCCGTCCGAGACCGCCAAAAACATTCAGTACTTC. Residues: CASSPSETAKNIQYF.